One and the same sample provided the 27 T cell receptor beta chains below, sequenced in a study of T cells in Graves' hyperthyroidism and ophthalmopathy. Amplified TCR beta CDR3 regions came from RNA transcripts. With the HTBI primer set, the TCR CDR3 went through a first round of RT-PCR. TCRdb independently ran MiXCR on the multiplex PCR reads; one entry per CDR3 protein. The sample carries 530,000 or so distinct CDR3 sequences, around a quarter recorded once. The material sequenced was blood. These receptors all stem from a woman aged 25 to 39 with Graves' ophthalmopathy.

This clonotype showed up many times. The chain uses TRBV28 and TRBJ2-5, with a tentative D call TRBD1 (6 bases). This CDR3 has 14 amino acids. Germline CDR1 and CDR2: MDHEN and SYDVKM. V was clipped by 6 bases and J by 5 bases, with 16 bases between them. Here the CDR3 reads CASSLQTGSETQYF. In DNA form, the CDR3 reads TGTGCCAGCAGCTTGCAAACAGGGAGCGAGACCCAGTACTTC.

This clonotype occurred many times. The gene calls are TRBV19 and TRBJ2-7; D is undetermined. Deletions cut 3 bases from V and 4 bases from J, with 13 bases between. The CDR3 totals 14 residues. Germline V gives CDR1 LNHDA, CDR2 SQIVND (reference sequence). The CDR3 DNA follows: TGTGCCAGTAGTATCGGAGTAGGGCCGTACGAGCAGTACTTC. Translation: CASSIGVGPYEQYF.

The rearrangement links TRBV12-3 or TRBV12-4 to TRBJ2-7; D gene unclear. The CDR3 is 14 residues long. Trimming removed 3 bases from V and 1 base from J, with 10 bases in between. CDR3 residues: CASSFLGKSYEQYF. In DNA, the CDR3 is TGTGCCAGCAGTTTTTTGGGCAAATCCTACGAGCAGTACTTC.

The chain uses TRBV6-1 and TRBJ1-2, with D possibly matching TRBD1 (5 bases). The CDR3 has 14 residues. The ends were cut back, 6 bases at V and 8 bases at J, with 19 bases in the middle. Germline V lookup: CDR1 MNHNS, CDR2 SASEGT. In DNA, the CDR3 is TGTGCCAGCAGGGCGCTCGGGGGGGGAGGAGGCTACACCTTC. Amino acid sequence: CASRALGGGGGYTF.

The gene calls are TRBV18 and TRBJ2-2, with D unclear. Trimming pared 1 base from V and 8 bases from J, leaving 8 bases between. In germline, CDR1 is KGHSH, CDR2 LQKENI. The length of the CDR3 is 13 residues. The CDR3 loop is CASSPQTEGELFF. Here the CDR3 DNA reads TGTGCCAGCTCACCACAAACGGAAGGGGAGCTGTTTTTT.

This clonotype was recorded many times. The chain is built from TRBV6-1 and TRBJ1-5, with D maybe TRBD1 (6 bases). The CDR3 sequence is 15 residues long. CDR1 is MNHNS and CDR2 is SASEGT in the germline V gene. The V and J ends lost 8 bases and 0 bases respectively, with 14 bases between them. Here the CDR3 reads CASHPGDNSNQPQHF. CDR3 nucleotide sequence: TGTGCCAGCCACCCAGGGGATAATAGCAATCAGCCCCAGCATTTT.

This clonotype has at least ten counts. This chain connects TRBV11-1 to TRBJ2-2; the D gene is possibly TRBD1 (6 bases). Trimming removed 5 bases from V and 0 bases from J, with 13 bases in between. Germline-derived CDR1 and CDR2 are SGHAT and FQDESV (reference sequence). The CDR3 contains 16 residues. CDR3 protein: CASSRKTGTNTGELFF. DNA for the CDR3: TGTGCCAGCAGCCGGAAAACAGGGACGAACACCGGGGAGCTGTTTTTT.

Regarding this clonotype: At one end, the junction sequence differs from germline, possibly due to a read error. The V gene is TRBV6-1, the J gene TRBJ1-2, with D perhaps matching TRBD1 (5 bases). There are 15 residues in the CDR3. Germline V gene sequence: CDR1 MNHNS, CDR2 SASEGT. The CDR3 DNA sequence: TGTGCCAGCAGAACTGGTGACGGCGGGGGGTATGCCTACACCTTC. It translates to CASRTGDGGGYAYTF.

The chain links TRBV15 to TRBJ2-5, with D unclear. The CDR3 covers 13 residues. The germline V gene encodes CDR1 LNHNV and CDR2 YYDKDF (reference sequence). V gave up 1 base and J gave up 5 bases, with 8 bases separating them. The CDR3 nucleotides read TGTGCCACCAGCAGAGGGACGCGGGAGACCCAGTACTTC. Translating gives CATSRGTRETQYF.

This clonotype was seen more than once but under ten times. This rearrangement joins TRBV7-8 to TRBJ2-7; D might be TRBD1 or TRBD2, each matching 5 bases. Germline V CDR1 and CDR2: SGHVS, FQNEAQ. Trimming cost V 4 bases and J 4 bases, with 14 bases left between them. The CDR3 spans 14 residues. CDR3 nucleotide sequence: TGTGCCAGCAGCTCGGGACCGACGGCTTACGAGCAGTACTTC. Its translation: CASSSGPTAYEQYF.

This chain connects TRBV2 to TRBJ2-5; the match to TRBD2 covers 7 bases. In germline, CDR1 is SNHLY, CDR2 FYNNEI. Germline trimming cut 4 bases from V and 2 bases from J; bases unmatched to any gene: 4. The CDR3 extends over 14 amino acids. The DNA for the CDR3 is TGTGCCAGCAGTGTTGAGCGGGGTCAAGAGACCCAGTACTTC. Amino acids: CASSVERGQETQYF.

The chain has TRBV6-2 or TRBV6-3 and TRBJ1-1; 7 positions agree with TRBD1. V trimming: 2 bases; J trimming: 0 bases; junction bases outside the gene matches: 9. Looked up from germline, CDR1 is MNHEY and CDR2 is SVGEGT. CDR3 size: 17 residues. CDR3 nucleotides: TGTGCCAGCAGTTACAAAAGGGGACAGATATTGAACACTGAAGCTTTCTTT. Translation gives CASSYKRGQILNTEAFF.

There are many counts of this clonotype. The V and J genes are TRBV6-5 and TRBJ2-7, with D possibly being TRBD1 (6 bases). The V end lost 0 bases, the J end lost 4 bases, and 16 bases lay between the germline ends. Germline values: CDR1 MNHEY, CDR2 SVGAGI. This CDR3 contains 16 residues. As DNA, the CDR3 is TGTGCCAGCAGTTACTCGGGGACATGGTTCTCTTACGAGCAGTACTTC. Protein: CASSYSGTWFSYEQYF.

CDR3 residues: CSVEGEGGQPQHF. CDR3 DNA: TGCAGCGTTGAAGGGGAGGGCGGTCAGCCCCAGCATTTT. The chain is built from TRBV29-1 and TRBJ1-5; the D is unclear. The CDR3 totals 13 residues. Germline assignment: CDR1 SQVTM and CDR2 ANQGSEA. V was cut by 1 base and J by 6 bases, with 10 bases left in between. Drawing the rest from reference TRBV29-1 and TRBJ1-5, the complete variable domain is SAVISQKPSRDICQRGTSLTIQCQVDSQVTMMFWYRQQPGQSLTLIATANQGSEATYESGFVIDKFPISRPNLTFSTLTVSNMSPEDSSIYLCSVEGEGGQPQHFGDGTRLSIL.

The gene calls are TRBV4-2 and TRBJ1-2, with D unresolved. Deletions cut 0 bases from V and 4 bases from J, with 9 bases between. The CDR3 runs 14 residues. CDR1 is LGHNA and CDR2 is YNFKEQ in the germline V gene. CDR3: CASSQEGPSYGYTF. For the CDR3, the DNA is TGTGCCAGCAGCCAAGAGGGTCCGAGCTATGGCTACACCTTC.

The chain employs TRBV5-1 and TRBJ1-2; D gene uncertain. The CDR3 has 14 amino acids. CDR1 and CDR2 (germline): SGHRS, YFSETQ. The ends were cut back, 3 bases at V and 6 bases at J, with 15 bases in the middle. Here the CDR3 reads CASSWARKEDGYTF. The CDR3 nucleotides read TGCGCCAGCAGCTGGGCGAGAAAGGAGGATGGCTACACCTTC. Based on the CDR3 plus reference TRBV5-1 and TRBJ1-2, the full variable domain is KAGVTQTPRYLIKTRGQQVTLSCSPISGHRSVSWYQQTPGQGLQFLFEYFSETQRNKGNFPGRFSGRQFSNSRSEMNVSTLELGDSALYLCASSWARKEDGYTFGSGTRLTVV.

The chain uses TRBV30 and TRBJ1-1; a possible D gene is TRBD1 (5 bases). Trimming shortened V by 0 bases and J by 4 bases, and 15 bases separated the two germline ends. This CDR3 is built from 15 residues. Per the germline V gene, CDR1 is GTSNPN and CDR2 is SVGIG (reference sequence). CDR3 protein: CAWSVGGRGVTEAFF. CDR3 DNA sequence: TGTGCCTGGAGTGTCGGGGGGAGGGGAGTCACTGAAGCTTTCTTT.

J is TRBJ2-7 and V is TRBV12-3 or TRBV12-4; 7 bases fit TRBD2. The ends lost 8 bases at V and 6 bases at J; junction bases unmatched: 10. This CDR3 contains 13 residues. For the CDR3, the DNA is TGTGCCAGCCGAATCGCGGGGGTGGGCGAGCAGTACTTC. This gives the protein CASRIAGVGEQYF.

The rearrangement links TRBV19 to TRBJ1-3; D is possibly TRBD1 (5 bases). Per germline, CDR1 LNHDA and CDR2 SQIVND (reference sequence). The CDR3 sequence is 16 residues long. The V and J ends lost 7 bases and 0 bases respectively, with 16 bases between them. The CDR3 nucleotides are TGTGCCAGTACCCGGAGTAGGGGTGGCTCTGGAAACACCATATATTTT. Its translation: CASTRSRGGSGNTIYF. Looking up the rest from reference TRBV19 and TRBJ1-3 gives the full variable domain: DGGITQSPKYLFRKEGQNVTLSCEQNLNHDAMYWYRQDPGQGLRLIYYSQIVNDFQKGDIAEGYSVSREKKESFPLTVTSAQKNPTAFYLCASTRSRGGSGNTIYFGEGSWLTVV.

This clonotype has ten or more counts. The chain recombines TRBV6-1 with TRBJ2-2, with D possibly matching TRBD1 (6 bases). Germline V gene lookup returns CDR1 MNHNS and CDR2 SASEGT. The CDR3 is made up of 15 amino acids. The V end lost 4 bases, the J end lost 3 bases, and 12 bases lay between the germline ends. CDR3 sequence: CASSVRDIDTGELFF. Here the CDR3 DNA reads TGTGCCAGCAGTGTTCGGGACATAGACACCGGGGAGCTGTTTTTT.

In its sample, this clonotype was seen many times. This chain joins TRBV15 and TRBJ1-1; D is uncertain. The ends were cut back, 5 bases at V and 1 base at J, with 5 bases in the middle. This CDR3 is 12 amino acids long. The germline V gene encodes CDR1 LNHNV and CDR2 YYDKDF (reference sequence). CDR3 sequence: CATSLANTEAFF. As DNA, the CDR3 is TGTGCCACCAGCCTCGCGAACACTGAAGCTTTCTTT.

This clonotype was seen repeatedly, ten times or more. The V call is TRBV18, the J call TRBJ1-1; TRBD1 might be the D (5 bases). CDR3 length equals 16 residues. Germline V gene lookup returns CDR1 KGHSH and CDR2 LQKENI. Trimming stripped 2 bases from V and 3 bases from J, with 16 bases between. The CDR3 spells CASSPMDSGADTEAFF. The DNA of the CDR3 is TGTGCCAGCTCACCAATGGACTCCGGGGCGGACACTGAAGCTTTCTTT.

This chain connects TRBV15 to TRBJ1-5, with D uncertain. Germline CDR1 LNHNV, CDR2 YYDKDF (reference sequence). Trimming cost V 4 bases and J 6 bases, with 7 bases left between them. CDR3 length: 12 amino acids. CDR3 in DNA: TGTGCCACCAGCACGACTCTTCAGCCCCAGCATTTT. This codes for CATSTTLQPQHF.

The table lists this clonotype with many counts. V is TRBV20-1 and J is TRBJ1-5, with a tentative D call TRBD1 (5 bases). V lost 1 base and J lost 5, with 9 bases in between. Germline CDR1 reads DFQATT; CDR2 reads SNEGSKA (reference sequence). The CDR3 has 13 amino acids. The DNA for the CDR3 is TGCAGTGCTAGAGGGTGGGGGGATCAGCCCCAGCATTTT. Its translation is CSARGWGDQPQHF.

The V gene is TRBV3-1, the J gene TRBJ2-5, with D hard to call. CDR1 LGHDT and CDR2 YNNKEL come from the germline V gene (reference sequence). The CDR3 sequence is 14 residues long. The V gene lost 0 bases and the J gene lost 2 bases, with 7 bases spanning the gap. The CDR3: CASSQEYYQETQYF. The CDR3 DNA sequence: TGTGCCAGCAGCCAAGAGTACTATCAAGAGACCCAGTACTTC.

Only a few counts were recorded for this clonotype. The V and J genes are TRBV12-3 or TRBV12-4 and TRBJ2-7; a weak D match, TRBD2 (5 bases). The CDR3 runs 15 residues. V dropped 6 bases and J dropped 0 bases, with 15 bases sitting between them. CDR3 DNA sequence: TGTGCCAGCAGCCCTCCGGGATTTCCCTCCTACGAGCAGTACTTC. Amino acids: CASSPPGFPSYEQYF.

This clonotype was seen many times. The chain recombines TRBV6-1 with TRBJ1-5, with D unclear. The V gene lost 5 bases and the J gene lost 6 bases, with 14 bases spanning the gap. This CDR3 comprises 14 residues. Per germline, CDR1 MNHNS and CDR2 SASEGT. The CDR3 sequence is CASSRPPTCQPQHF. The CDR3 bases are TGTGCCAGCAGTCGCCCACCAACCTGTCAGCCCCAGCATTTT.